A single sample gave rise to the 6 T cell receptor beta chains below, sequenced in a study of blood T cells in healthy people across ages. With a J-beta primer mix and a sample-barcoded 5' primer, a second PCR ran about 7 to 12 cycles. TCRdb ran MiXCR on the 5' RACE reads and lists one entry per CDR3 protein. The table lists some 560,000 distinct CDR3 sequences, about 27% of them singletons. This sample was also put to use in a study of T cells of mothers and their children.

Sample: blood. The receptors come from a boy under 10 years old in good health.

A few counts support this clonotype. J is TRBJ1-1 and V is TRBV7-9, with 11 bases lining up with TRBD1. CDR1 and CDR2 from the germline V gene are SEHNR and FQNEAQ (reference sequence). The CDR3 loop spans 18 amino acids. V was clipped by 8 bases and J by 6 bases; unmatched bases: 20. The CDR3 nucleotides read TGTGCCAGCTCACGGCGTGGACAGGGGGCGATTGGAGGGGCTGAAGCTTTCTTT. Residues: CASSRRGQGAIGGAEAFF.

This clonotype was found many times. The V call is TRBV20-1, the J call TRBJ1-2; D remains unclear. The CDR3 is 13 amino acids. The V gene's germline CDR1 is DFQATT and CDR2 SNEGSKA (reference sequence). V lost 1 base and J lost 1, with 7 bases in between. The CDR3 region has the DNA TGCAGTGCTAGAGCTGGGTTTAACTATGGCTACACCTTC. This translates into CSARAGFNYGYTF.

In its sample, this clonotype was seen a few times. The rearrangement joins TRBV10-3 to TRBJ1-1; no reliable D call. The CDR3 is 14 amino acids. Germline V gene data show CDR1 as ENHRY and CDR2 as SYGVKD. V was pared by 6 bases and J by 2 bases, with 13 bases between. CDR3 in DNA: TGTGCCATCAGAGTGGACGCGGGCAACACTGAAGCTTTCTTT. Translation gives CAIRVDAGNTEAFF.

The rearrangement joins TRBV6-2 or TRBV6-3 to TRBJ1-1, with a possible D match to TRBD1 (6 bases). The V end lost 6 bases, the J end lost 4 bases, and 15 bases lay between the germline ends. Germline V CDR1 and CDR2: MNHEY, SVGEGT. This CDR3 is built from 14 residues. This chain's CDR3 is CASSYREVITEAFF. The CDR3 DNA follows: TGTGCCAGCAGCTACAGGGAAGTGATCACTGAAGCTTTCTTT.

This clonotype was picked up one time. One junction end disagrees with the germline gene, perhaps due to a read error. CDR3 in amino acids: CASSHQGQGGYEQCF. The CDR3 DNA sequence: TGTGCCAGCAGCCACCAAGGGCAGGGCGGCTACGAGCAGTGCTTC. The genes are TRBV14 and TRBJ2-7; TRBD1 might be the D (5 bases). Germline loops: CDR1 SGHDN, CDR2 FVKESK. The CDR3 has 15 residues.

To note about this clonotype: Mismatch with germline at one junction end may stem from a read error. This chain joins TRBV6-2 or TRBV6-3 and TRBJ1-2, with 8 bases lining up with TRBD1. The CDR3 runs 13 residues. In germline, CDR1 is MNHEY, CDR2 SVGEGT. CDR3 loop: CASGYRGAYGYTF. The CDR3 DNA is TGTGCCAGCGGTTACAGGGGGGCCTATGGCTACACCTTC.